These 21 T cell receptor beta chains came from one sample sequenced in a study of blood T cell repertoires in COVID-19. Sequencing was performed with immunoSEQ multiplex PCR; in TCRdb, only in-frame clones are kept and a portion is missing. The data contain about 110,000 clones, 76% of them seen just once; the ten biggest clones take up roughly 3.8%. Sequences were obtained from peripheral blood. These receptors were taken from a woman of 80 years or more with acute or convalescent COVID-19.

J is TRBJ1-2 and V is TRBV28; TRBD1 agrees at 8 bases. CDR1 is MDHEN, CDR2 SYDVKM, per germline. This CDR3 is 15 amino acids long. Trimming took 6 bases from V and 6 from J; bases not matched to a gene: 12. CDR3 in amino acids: CASRTPGTGLNGYTF. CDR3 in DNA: TGTGCCAGCAGGACGCCCGGGACAGGCTTGAATGGCTACACCTTC.

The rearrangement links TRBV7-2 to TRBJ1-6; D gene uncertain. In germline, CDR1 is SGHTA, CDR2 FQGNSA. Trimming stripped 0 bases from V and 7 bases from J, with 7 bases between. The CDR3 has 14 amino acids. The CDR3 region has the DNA TGTGCCAGCAGCTTAGCCCCGCGAAATTCACCCCTCCACTTT. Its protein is CASSLAPRNSPLHF.

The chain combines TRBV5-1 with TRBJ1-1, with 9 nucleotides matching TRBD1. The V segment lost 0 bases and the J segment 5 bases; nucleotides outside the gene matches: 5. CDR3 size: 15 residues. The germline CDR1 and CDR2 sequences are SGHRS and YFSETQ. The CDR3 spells CASSLEGQGGTEAFF. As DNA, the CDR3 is TGCGCCAGCAGCTTGGAGGGACAGGGTGGAACTGAAGCTTTCTTT.

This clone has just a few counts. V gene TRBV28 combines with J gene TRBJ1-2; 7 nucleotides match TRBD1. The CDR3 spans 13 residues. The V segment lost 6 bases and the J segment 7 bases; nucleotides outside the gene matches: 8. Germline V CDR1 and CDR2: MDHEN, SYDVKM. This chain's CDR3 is CASRQDRVRGYTF. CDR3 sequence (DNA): TGTGCCAGCAGACAAGACAGGGTCCGTGGCTACACCTTC.

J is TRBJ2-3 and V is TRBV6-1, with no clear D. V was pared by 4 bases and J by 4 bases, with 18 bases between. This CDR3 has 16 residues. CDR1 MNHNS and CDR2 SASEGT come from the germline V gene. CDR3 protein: CASSAPTLPVADTQYF. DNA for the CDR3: TGTGCCAGCAGTGCGCCTACCTTACCCGTGGCAGATACGCAGTATTTT.

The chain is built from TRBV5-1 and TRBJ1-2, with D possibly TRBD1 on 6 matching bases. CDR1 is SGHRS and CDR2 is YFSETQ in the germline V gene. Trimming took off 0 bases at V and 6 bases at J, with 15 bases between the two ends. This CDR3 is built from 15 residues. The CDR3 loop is CASSLAEPGEHGYTF. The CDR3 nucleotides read TGCGCCAGCAGCTTGGCCGAACCAGGGGAGCATGGCTACACCTTC.

CDR3 sequence (DNA): TGTGCCAGCAGCTTTATTAGCGGTTACGAGCAGTACTTC. This translates into CASSFISGYEQYF. V and J are TRBV5-6 and TRBJ2-7, with a weak D call TRBD2 (6 bases). This CDR3 comprises 13 residues. CDR1 is SGHDT, CDR2 YYEEEE, per germline. Trimming shortened V by 2 bases and J by 4 bases, and 10 bases separated the two germline ends.

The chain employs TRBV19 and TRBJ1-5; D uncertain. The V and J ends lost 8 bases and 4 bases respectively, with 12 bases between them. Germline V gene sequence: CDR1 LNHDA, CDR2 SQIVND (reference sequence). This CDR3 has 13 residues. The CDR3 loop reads CASADTSNQPQHF. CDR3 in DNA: TGTGCCAGTGCCGATACATCTAATCAGCCCCAGCATTTT.

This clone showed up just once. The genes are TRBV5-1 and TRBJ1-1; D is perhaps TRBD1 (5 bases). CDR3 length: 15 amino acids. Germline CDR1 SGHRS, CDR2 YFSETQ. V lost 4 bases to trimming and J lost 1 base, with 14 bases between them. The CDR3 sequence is CASSDQGGGNTEAFF. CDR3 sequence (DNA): TGCGCCAGCAGCGATCAGGGAGGAGGGAACACTGAAGCTTTCTTT.

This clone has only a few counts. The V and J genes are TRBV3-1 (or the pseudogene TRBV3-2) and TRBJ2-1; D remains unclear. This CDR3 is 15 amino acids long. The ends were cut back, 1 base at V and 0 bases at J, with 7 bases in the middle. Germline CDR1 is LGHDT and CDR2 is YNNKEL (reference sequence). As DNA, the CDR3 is TGTGCCAGCAGCCAAGTGGCGGACTCCTACAATGAGCAGTTCTTC. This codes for CASSQVADSYNEQFF.

CDR3 amino acids: CASSPASGREDEQFF. CDR3 DNA: TGTGCCAGCTCACCAGCTAGCGGGAGGGAAGATGAGCAGTTCTTC. The V gene is TRBV18, the J gene TRBJ2-1; 12 nucleotides line up with TRBD2. The CDR3 loop spans 15 amino acids. J lost 8 bases, V lost 2 bases, and 4 bases had no gene match. Germline-derived CDR1 and CDR2 are KGHSH and LQKENI.

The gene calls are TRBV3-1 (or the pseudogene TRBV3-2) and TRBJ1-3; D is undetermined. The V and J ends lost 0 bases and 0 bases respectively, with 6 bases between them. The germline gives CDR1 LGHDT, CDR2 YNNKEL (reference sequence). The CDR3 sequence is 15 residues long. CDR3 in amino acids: CASSQDWLSGNTIYF. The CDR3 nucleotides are TGTGCCAGCAGCCAAGATTGGCTCTCTGGAAACACCATATATTTT.

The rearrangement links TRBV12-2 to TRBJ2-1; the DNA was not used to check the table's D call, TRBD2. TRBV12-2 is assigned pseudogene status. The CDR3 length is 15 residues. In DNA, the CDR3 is TGTGCTCGTCGGGGATTCGAAAGCTCCTACAATGAGCAGTTCTTC. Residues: CARRGFESSYNEQFF.

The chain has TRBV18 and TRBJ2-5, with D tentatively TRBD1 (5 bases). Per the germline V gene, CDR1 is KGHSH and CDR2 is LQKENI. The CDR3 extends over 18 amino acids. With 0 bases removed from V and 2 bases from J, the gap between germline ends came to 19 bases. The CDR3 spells CASSPPLLRVRGQETQYF. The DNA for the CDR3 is TGTGCCAGCTCACCACCATTGCTAAGAGTAAGGGGACAAGAGACCCAGTACTTC. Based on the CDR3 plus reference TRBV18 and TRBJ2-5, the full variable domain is NAGVMQNPRHLVRRRGQEARLRCSPMKGHSHVYWYRQLPEEGLKFMVYLQKENIIDESGMPKERFSAEFPKEGPSILRIQQVVRGDSAAYFCASSPPLLRVRGQETQYFGPGTRLLVL.

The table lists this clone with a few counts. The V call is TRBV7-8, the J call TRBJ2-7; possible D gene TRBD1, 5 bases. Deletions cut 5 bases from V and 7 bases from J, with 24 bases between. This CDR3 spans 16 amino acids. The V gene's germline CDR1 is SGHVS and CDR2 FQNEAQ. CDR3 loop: CASSPRRVRASWEQYF. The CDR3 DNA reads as TGTGCCAGCAGCCCGCGACGGGTCAGGGCTTCGTGGGAGCAGTACTTC.

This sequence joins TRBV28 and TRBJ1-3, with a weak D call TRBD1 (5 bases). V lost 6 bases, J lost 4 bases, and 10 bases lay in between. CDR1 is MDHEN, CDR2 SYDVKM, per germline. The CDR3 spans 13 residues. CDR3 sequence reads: CASSQGQGNTIYF. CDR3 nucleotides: TGTGCCAGCAGCCAGGGTCAAGGAAACACCATATATTTT.

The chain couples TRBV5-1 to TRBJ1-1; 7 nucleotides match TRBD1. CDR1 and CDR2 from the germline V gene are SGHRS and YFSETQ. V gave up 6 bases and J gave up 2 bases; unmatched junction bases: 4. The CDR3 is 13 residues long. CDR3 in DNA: TGCGCCAGCACGGGACAGATTAACACTGAAGCTTTCTTT. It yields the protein CASTGQINTEAFF. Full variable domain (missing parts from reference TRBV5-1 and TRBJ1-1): KAGVTQTPRYLIKTRGQQVTLSCSPISGHRSVSWYQQTPGQGLQFLFEYFSETQRNKGNFPGRFSGRQFSNSRSEMNVSTLELGDSALYLCASTGQINTEAFFGQGTRLTVV.

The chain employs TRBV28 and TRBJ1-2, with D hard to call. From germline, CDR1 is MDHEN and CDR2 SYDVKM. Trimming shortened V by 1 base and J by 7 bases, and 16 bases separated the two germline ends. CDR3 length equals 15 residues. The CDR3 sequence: CASSLSAARSGGYTF. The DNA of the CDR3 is TGTGCCAGCAGTTTATCAGCAGCCAGATCGGGTGGCTACACCTTC.

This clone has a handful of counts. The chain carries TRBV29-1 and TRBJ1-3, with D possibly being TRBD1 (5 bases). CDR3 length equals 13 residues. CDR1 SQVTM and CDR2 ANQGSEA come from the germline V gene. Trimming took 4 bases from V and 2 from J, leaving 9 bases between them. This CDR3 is CSVVSRAGNTIYF. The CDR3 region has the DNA TGCAGCGTTGTGTCCAGGGCTGGAAACACCATATATTTT.

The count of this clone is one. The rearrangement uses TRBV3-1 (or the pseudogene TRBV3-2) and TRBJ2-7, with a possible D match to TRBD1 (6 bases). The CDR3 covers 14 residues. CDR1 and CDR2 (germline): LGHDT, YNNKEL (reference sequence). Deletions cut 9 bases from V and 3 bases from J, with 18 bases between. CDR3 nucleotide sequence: TGTGCCAGTCGTCGCAGGGGATCAGGCTACGAGCAGTACTTC. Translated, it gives CASRRRGSGYEQYF.

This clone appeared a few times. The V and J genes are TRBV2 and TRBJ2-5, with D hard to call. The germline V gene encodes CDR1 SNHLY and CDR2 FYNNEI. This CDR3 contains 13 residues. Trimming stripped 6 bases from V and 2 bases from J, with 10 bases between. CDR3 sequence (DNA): TGTGCCAGCAGCAAACGAACTCAAGAGACCCAGTACTTC. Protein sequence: CASSKRTQETQYF. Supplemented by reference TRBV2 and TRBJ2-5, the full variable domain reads EPEVTQTPSHQVTQMGQEVILRCVPISNHLYFYWYRQILGQKVEFLVSFYNNEISEKSEIFDDQFSVERPDGSNFTLKIRSTKLEDSAMYFCASSKRTQETQYFGPGTRLLVL.